The rows below give T cell receptor beta chains drawn from one sample of a study of cytomegalovirus exposure and HLA in healthy donors. Clones were sequenced by immunoSEQ multiplex PCR, and TCRdb holds only the in-frame ones, with some missing. The table lists about 100,000 clones, more than 60% of them singletons. Sequenced material: PBMCs. The receptors derive from a female donor in good health and CMV-seropositive. CDR3s leave out the opening cysteine and the closing phenylalanine or tryptophan. Some rows mark clone size as missing; the rest say once, few, many or name a class of expanded clone.

cdr3_length clone_size j_call v_call cdr3_aa
11 NA TRBJ1-1 TRBV29-1 SATGQGNTEAF
13 NA TRBJ1-2 TRBV2 ASRSGKEEPYGYT
13 few TRBJ2-1 TRBV7-8 ASSYGLAGNNEQF
12 NA TRBJ1-6 TRBV7-2 ASSNRARNSPLH
13 once TRBJ2-1 TRBV6-5 ASRGLGAANNEQF
12 NA TRBJ1-5 TRBV19 ASSIDRVGWPQH
13 NA TRBJ1-1 TRBV30 AWSRLEGINTEAF
13 NA TRBJ1-2 TRBV21-1 ASSKADRASRGYT
15 NA TRBJ2-1 TRBV27 ASSLVRMGQLYNEQF
11 NA TRBJ2-2 TRBV7-3 ASSLSLTGELF
15 NA TRBJ1-2 TRBV19 ASSIGPDRVNTYGYT
14 NA TRBJ2-1 TRBV7-3 ASSDDRGGSYNEQL
11 NA TRBJ1-2 TRBV7-2 ASSFQTAYGYT
13 NA TRBJ2-5 TRBV7-2 ASSLVTSGGQTQY
13 NA TRBJ1-1 TRBV5-1 ASSPWTGSVTEAF
12 NA TRBJ1-2 TRBV27 ASSWDRGDYGYT
12 NA TRBJ1-1 TRBV29-1 SVEDGAANTEAF
13 once TRBJ2-3 TRBV4-1 ASSQDYGNTDTQY
14 NA TRBJ2-7 TRBV19 ASSGIKAGGNYEQY